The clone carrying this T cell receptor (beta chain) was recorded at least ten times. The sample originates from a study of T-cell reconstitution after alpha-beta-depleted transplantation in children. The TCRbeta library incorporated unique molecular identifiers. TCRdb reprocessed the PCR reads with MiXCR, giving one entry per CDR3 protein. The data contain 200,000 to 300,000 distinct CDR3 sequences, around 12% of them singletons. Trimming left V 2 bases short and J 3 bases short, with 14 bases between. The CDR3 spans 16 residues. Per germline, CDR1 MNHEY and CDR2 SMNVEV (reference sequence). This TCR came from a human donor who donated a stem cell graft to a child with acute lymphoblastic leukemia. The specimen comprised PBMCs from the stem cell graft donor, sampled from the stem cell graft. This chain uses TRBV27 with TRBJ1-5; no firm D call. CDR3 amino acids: CASSLGYSASNQPQHF. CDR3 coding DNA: TGTGCCAGCAGTTTAGGGTATTCGGCCTCCAATCAGCCCCAGCATTTT.